The sequence of this T cell receptor (beta chain) was determined in a study of chemoradiotherapy in HPV16-positive cancers. V was cut by 3 bases and J by 3 bases, with 12 bases left in between. This CDR3 spans 14 amino acids. CDR1 and CDR2 from the germline V gene are SGHRS and YFSETQ. Profiled with immunoSEQ multiplex PCR; TCRdb holds only in-frame clones, not every one. The sample contains more than 10,000 clones, 85% to 90% of which appear only once. The sequence was collected from a human donor with HPV-associated anogenital cancer. The sequences come from blood, collected from a patient who underwent chemoradiotherapy. The chain has TRBV5-1 and TRBJ2-5; D perhaps matches TRBD1 (6 bases). CDR3 bases: TGCGCCAGCAGCTCACCGACAGGAGAAGAGACCCAGTACTTC. Encoded protein: CASSSPTGEETQYF.